This T cell receptor (beta chain) was identified during a study of blood T cell repertoires in COVID-19. Study-level information: The cDNA or gDNA used as material had been derived from T cells, B-cell-depleted T cells, or PBMCs.

CDR1 is SEHNR, CDR2 FQNEAQ, per germline (reference sequence). V shed 5 bases and J shed 4 bases, with 14 bases lying between them. The CDR3 runs 14 residues. Source study methods: Scientists estimated how many nucleated cells there were by amplifying reference gene primers. Libraries were prepared by immunoSEQ multiplex PCR; TCRdb keeps only in-frame clonotypes and omits some of them. V and J calls and clone size are those listed in that table; D and trimming were worked out from the DNA. The repertoire consists of about 310,000 clones, with just under 90% occurring once and the leading ten covering just under 9.5%. Recruits, aged roughly 18 to 90 years, lived in 24 US areas. Recovered participants had two consecutive negative NP/OP PCR tests, healthcare professional clearance, or symptom resolution.

The specimen was PBMCs or T cells enriched from blood (not recorded which). V usage is TRBV7-9 and J usage is TRBJ1-1; TRBD1 is a possible D gene (6 bases). The TCR originated in a woman younger than 45 who had recovered from COVID-19. CDR3 sequence reads: CASSLLGDTTEAFF. CDR3 in DNA: TGTGCCAGCAGCCTCTTAGGGGACACCACTGAAGCTTTCTTT.